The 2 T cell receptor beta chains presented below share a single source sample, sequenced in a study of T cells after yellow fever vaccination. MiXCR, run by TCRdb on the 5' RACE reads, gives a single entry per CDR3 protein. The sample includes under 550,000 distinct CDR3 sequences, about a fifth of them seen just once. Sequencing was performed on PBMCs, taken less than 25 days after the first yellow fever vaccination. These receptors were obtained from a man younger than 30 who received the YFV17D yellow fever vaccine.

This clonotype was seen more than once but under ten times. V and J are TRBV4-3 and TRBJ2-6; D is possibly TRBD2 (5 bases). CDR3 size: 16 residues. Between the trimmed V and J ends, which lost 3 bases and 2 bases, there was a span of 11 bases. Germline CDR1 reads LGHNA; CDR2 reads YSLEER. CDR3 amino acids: CASSHRGRAGANVLTF. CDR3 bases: TGCGCCAGCAGCCACCGCGGGCGGGCTGGGGCCAACGTCCTGACTTTC.

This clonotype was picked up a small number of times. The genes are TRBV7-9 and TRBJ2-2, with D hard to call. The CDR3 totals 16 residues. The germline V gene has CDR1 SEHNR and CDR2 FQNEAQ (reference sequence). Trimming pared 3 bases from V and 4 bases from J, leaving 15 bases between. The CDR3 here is CASSFSGSKFTGELFF. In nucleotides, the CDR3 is TGTGCCAGCAGCTTTTCGGGTTCGAAATTCACCGGGGAGCTGTTTTTT.